This T cell receptor beta chain was identified in a study of Tregs in tolerant kidney transplant recipients. Study-wide results and caveats: Few patients were studied, so findings need validation in larger groups. Expanding Tregs on activated donor B cells appeared to best identify donor-specific TCRbeta clones.

Germline V gives CDR1 GTSNPN, CDR2 SVGIG (reference sequence). The CDR3 length is 13 residues. V lost 0 bases and J 2 bases, leaving 7 bases between the germline ends. The method was immunoSEQ multiplex PCR; TCRdb's version includes in-frame clones alone and lacks a portion of them. The table counts around 48,000 clones; roughly 0.85% lies in the top ten. Of note for this clone: No antigen is known for it. The read ends 3 residues early relative to the CDR3; the germline J gene fills the gap.

Unstimulated regulatory T cells (CD4+CD25+CD127-), CD4+CD25- non-regulatory cells, CD4 and CD8 cells were FACS-sorted from thawed PBMCs. The receptor was isolated from a human donor who received a combined kidney and bone marrow transplant. This sample comprised CD4+ T cells from blood, obtained before the transplant. This chain connects TRBV30 to TRBJ2-5, with D uncertain. CDR3 bases read: TGTGCCTGGAGTGTAAGGCAGCAAGAGACC. Amino acids: CAWSVRQQET. The complete CDR3 reads CAWSVRQQETQYF.